This TCR beta chain originates from a study of blood T cell repertoires in COVID-19. Background on the study: Whether acute or convalescent, the COVID-19 samples came from the United States, Italy and Spain.

V lost 4 bases and J lost 2, with 17 bases in between. There are 16 residues in the CDR3. Germline CDR1 reads SGHDT; CDR2 reads YYEEEE. In the authors' workflow: Reference gene primer amplification gave estimated nucleated cell counts. The table came from immunoSEQ multiplex PCR; TCRdb's copy has only in-frame clones and leaves some out. V, J and clone size derive from that table, while D and trimming were established from the DNA sequence. The sample includes 200,000 to 250,000 clones, around 83% of them seen just once. This chain links TRBV5-6 with TRBJ2-3; the D gene is possibly TRBD2 (6 bases). The clonotype originates from a woman in her forties or fifties with acute or convalescent COVID-19. Sequencing used peripheral blood. The CDR3, as DNA: TGTGCCAGCAGCCACTTTTTTGGGGGGACCACAGATACGCAGTATTTT. Its protein product is CASSHFFGGTTDTQYF.